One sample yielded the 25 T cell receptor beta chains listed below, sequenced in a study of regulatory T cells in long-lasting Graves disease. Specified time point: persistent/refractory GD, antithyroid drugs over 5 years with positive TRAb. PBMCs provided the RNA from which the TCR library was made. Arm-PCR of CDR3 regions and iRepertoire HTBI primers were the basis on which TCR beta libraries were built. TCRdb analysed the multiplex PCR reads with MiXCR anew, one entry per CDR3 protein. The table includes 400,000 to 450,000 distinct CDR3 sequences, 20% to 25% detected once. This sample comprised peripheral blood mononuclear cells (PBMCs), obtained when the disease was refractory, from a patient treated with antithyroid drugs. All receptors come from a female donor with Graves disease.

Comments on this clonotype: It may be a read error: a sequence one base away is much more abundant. CDR3 nucleotide sequence: TGTGCCAGCAGCCAACTTCCGACAGGGGTGGGGACCCAGTACTTC. This codes for CASSQLPTGVGTQYF. The rearrangement links TRBV3-1 to TRBJ2-5; 8 bases match TRBD1. The ends lost 2 bases at V and 7 bases at J; junction bases unmatched: 9. CDR1 is LGHDT, CDR2 YNNKEL, per germline (reference sequence). This CDR3 region has 15 residues.

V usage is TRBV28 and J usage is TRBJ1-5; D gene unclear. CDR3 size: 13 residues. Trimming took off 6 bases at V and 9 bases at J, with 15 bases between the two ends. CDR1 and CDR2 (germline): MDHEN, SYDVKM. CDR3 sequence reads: CASSTGLLGPQHF. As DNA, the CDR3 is TGTGCCAGCAGCACCGGACTGCTCGGGCCCCAGCATTTT.

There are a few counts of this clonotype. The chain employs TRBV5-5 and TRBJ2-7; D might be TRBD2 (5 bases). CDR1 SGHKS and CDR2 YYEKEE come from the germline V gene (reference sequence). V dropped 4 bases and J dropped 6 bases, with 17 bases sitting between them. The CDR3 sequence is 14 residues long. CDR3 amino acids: CASSPTGFLSEQYF. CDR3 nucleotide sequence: TGTGCCAGCAGCCCCACGGGGTTCCTCAGCGAGCAGTACTTC.

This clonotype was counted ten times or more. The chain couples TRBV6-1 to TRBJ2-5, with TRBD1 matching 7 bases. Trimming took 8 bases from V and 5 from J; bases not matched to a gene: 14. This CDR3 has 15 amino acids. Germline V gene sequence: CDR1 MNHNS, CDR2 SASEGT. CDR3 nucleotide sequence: TGTGCCAGCGCCACGGGACAGAGGGCGTGGGAGACCCAGTACTTC. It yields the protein CASATGQRAWETQYF.

CDR3 loop: CASSSVNKNIQYF. The CDR3 nucleotides are TGTGCCAGCAGTTCAGTGAACAAAAACATTCAGTACTTC. The gene calls are TRBV12-3 or TRBV12-4 and TRBJ2-4; D ambiguous. The V end was cut by 4 bases, the J end by 3 bases, with 7 bases between. The CDR3 is 13 amino acids.

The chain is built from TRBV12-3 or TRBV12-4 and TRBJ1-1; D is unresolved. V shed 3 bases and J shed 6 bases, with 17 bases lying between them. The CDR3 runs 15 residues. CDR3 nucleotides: TGTGCCAGCAGTTTCTCGACGGTGCGGATCGCTGAAGCTTTCTTT. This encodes CASSFSTVRIAEAFF.

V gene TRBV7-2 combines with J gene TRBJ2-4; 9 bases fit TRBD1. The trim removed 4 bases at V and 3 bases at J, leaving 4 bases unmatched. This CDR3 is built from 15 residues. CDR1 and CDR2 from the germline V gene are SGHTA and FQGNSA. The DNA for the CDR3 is TGTGCCAGCAGCTCACAGGGGGCCGACAAAAACATTCAGTACTTC. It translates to CASSSQGADKNIQYF.

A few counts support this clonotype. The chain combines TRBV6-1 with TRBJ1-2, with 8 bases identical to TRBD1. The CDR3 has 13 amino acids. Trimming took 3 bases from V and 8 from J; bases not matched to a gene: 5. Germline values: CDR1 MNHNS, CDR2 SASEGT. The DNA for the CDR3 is TGTGCCAGCAGTGACCAGGGGGCCAGGGGCTACACCTTC. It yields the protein CASSDQGARGYTF.

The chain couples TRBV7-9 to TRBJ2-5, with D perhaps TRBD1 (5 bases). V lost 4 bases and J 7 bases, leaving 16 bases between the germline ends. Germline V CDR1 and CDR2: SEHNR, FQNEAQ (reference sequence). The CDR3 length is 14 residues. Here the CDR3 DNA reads TGTGCCAGCAGCTCCCCGAGTGGGGCCGCGACCCAGTACTTC. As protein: CASSSPSGAATQYF.

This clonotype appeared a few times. CDR3 in DNA: TGTGCCAGCAGCCAATCGAGCCCAGGGACTGAAGCTTTCTTT. Amino acids: CASSQSSPGTEAFF. The chain couples TRBV16 to TRBJ1-1, with a tentative D call TRBD1 (5 bases). CDR3 length: 14 residues. The ends were cut back, 0 bases at V and 5 bases at J, with 10 bases in the middle. Germline CDR1 reads KGHSY; CDR2 reads FQNENV.

CDR3 region: CASSLTSGKETQYF. The CDR3 region has the DNA TGTGCCAGCAGTTTGACTAGCGGAAAAGAGACCCAGTACTTC. The genes are TRBV12-3 or TRBV12-4 and TRBJ2-5; TRBD2 matches 9 bases. Trimming at V came to 3 bases and at J to 3 bases, leaving 2 bases not matched to a gene. The CDR3 has 14 amino acids.

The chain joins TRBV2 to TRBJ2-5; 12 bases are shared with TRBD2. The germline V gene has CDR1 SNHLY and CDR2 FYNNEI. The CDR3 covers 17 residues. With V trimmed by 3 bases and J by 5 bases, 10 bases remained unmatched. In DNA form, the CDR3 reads TGTGCCAGCAGTGACCCCTCCGGGACTAGCGGGTCCGAGACCCAGTACTTC. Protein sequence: CASSDPSGTSGSETQYF.

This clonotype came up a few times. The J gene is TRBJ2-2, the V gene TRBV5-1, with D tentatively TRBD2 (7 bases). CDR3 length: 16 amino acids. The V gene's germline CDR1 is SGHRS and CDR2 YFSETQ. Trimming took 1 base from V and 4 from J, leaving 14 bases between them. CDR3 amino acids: CASSLTGTTSTGELFF. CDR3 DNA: TGCGCCAGCAGCTTGACAGGGACTACCAGCACCGGGGAGCTGTTTTTT.

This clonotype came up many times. CDR3 protein: CASSSRDAGTEAFF. The CDR3, as DNA: TGTGCCAGCAGCTCTAGGGACGCCGGCACTGAAGCTTTCTTT. This rearrangement joins TRBV7-9 to TRBJ1-1; a possible D gene is TRBD1 (5 bases). The germline V and J ends were trimmed by 4 bases and 4 bases, with 13 bases remaining between them. CDR1 SEHNR and CDR2 FQNEAQ come from the germline V gene (reference sequence). The CDR3 is 14 residues long.

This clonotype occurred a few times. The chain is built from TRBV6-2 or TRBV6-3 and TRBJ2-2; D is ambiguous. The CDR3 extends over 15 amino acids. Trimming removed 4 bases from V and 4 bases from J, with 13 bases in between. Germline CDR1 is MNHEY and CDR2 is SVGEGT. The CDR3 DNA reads TGTGCCAGCAGTTTACTTCAACTGGGCACCGGGGAGCTGTTTTTT. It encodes CASSLLQLGTGELFF.

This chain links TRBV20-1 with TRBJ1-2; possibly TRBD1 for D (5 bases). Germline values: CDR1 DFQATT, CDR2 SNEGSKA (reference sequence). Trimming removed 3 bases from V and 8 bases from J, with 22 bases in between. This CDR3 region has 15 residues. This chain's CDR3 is CSARRETGRGGGYTF. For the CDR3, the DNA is TGCAGTGCTAGGCGGGAGACGGGGAGGGGAGGGGGCTACACCTTC.

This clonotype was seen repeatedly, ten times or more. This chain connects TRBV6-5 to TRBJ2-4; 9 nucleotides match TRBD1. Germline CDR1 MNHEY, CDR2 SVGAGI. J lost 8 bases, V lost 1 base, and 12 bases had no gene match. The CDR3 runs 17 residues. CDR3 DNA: TGTGCCAGCAGTTACTTTGGACCGGGACAGGGACTTCACATTCAGTACTTC. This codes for CASSYFGPGQGLHIQYF.

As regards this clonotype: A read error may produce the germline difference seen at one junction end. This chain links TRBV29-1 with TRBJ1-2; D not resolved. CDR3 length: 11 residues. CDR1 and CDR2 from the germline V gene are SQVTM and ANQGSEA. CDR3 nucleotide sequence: TGCAGCGTTAAAGAGGTTTGGGGCTACACCTTC. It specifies CSVKEVWGYTF.

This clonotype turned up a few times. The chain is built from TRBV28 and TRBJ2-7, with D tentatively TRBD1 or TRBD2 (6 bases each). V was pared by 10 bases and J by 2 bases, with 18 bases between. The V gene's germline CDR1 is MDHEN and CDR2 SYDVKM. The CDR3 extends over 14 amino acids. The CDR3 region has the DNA TGTGCCATAGGGGGGCCTCCTCTCACCTACGAGCAGTACTTC. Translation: CAIGGPPLTYEQYF.

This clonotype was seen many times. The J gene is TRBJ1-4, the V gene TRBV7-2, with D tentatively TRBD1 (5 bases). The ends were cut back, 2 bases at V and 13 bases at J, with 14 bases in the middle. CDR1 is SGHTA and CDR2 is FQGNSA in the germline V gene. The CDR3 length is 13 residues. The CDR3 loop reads CASSLSGRVRLFF. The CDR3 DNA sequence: TGTGCCAGCAGCTTATCAGGGAGGGTGAGACTGTTTTTT. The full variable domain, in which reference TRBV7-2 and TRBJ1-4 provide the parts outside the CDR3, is GAGVSQSPSNKVTEKGKDVELRCDPISGHTALYWYRQSLGQGLEFLIYFQGNSAPDKSGLPSDRFSAERTGGSVSTLTIQRTQQEDSAVYLCASSLSGRVRLFFGSGTQLSVL.

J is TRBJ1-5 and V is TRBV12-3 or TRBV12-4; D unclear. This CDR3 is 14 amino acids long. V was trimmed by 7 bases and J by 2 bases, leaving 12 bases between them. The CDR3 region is CASTDGNGNQPQHF. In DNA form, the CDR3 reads TGTGCCAGCACGGATGGCAATGGCAATCAGCCCCAGCATTTT.

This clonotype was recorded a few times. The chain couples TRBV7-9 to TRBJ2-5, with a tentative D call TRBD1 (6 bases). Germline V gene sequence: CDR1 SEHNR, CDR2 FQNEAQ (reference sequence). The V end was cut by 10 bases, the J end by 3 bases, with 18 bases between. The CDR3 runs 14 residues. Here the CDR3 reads CAITHRDLEETQYF. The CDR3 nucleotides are TGTGCCATCACACACAGGGACCTGGAAGAGACCCAGTACTTC.

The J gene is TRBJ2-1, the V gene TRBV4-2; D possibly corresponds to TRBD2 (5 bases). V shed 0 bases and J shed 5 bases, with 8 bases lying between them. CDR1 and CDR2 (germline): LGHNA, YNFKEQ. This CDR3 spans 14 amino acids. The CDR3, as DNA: TGTGCCAGCAGCCAAGAAGGGAGAAACAATGAGCAGTTCTTC. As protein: CASSQEGRNNEQFF.

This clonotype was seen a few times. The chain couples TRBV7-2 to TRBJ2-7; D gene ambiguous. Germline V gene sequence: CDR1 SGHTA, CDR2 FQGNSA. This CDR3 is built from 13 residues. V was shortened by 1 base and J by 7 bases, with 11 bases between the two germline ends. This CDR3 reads CASSLERSWEQYF. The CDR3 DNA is TGTGCCAGCAGCTTAGAACGGTCGTGGGAGCAGTACTTC.

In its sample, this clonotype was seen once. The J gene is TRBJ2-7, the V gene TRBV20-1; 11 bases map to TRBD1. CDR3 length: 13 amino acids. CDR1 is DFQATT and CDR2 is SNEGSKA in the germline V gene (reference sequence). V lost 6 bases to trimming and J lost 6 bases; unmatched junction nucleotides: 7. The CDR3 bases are TGCAGTGCCGGGACAGGGGGTCTAAGCGAGCAGTACTTC. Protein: CSAGTGGLSEQYF.